This TCR beta chain was found in a study of T cells in Graves' hyperthyroidism and ophthalmopathy. RNA transcripts served as the template for amplifying TCR beta CDR3 regions. First-round RT-PCR targeting the TCR CDR3 was performed with the HTBI primer set. TCRdb ran MiXCR on the multiplex PCR reads and lists one entry per CDR3 protein. Found here are hundreds of thousands of distinct CDR3 sequences, around a sixth of them singletons; the top ten hold about 7.7%. This clonotype has a count of ten or more. Its specificity is unknown. Study results and limitations: Expanded thyroid clonotypes (above 0.001) were mostly also found in blood.

V lost 3 bases to trimming and J lost 3 bases, with 13 bases between them. From germline, CDR1 is MDHEN and CDR2 SYDVKM. There are 15 residues in the CDR3. Stable Graves' hyperthyroidism denoted no ophthalmopathy progression over 18 months. Newly diagnosed patients aged 18 to 65 had hyperthyroidism of under 2 months' duration. The study based diagnoses on clinical symptoms, serum thyroxine and TRAb, thyroid ultrasound and orbital computed tomography. The sequence was obtained from a woman aged 18-30 years with Graves' hyperthyroidism. Sequencing was performed on blood. The chain employs TRBV28 and TRBJ2-3, with D possibly being TRBD1 or TRBD2 (6 bases each). This CDR3 reads CASSLNRAGTDTQYF. In DNA form, the CDR3 reads TGTGCCAGCAGTTTGAACAGGGCGGGGACAGATACGCAGTATTTT.